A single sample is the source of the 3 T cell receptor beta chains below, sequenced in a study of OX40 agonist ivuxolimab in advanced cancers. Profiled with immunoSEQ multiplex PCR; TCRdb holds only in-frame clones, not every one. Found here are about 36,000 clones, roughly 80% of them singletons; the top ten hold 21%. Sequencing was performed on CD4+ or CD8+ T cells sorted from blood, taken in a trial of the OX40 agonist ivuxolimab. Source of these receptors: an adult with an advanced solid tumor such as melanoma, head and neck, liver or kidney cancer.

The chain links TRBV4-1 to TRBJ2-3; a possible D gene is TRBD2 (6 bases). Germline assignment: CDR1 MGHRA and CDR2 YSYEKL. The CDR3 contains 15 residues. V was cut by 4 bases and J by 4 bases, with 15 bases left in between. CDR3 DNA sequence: TGCGCCAGCAGCCCAAGAGCGGGTGGGGCAGATACGCAGTATTTT. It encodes CASSPRAGGADTQYF.

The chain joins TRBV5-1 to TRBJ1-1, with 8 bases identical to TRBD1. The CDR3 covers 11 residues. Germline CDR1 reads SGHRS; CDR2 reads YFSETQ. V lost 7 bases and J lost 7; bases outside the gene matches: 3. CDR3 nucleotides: TGCGCCAGCGAAGGACAGGGTGAAGCTTTCTTT. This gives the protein CASEGQGEAFF.

This CDR3 reads CASSPAGQTQYF. The CDR3 coding sequence is TGTGCCAGCAGCCCCGCCGGACAGACCCAGTACTTC. The chain uses TRBV7-6 and TRBJ2-5; D unclear. The length of the CDR3 is 12 residues. The germline CDR1 and CDR2 sequences are SGHVS and FNYEAQ. The germline V and J ends were trimmed by 5 bases and 6 bases, with 10 bases remaining between them.